Described below is a single T cell receptor (beta chain) sequence and its context. The entry originates in a study of blood T cell repertoires in COVID-19. Study background: Acute-phase and convalescent COVID-19 samples originated in the United States, Italy and Spain. Sample material is recorded as cDNA or gDNA derived from T cells, B-cell-depleted T cells, or PBMCs.

The CDR3 extends over 13 amino acids. Trimming pared 8 bases from V and 1 base from J, leaving 11 bases between. Germline-derived CDR1 and CDR2 are ENHRY and SYGVKD. In the original processing: Amplified reference gene primers provided the basis for estimating nucleated cell counts. Produced via immunoSEQ multiplex PCR; TCRdb's table is partial and in-frame only. The V and J calls and clone size are taken from that table; D and trimming were inferred from the DNA. The sample holds under 150,000 clones; about four fifths are singletons and the top ten take approximately 4%. The origin of this receptor is a woman aged 60-75 years with acute or convalescent COVID-19. This sequence joins TRBV10-3 and TRBJ1-1; no clear D gene. Sequenced input: peripheral blood. This CDR3 reads CAIGYSGNTEAFF. DNA for the CDR3: TGTGCCATCGGCTATTCGGGGAACACTGAAGCTTTCTTT.